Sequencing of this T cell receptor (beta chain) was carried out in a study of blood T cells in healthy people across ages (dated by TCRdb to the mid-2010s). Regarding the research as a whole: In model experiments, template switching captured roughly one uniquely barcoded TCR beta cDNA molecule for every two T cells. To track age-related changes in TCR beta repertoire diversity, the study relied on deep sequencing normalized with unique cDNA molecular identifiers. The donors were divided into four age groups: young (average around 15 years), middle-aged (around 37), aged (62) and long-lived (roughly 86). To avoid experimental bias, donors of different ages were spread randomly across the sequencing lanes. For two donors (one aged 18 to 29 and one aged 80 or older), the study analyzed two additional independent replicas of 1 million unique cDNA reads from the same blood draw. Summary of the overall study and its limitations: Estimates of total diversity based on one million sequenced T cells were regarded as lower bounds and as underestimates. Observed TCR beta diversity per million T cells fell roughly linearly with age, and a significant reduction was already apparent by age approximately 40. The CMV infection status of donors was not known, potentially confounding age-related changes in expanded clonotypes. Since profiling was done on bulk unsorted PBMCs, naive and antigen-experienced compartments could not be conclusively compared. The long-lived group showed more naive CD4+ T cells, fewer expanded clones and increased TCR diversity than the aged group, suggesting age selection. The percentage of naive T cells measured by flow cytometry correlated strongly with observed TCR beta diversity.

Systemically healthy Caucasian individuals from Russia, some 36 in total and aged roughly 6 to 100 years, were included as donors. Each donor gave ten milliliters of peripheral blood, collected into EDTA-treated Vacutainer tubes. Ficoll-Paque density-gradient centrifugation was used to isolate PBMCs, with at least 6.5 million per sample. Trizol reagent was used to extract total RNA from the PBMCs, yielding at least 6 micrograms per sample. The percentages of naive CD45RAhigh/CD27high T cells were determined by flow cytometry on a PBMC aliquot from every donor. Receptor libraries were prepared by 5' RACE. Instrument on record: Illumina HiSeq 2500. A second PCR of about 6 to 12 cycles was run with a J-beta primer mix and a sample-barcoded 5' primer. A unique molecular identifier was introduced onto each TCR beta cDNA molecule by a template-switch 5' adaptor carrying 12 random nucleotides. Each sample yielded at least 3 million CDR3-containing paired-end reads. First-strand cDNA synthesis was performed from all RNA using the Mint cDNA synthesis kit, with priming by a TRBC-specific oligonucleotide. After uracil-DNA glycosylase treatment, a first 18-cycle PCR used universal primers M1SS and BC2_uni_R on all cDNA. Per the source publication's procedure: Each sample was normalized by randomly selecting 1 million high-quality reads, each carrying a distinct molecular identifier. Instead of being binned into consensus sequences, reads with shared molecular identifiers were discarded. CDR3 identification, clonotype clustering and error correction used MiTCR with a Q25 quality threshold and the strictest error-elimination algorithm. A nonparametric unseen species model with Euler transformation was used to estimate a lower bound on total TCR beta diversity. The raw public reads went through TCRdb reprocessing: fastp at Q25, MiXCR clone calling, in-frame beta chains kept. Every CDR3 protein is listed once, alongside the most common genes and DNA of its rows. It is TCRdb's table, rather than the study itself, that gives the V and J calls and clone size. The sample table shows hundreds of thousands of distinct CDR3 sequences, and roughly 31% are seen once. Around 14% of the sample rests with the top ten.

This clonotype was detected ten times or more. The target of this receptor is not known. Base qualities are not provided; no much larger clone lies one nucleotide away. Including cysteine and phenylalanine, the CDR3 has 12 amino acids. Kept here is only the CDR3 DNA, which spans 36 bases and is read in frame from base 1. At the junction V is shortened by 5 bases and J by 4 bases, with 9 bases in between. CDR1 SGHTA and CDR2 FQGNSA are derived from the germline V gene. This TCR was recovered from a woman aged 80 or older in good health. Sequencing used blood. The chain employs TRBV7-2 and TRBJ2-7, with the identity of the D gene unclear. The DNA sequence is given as TGTGCCAGCAGCCCCTTTTTGTACGAGCAGTACTTC. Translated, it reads CASSPFLYEQYF.